This T cell receptor beta chain was retrieved from a study of cytomegalovirus exposure and HLA in healthy donors. Background on the study: Approximately 83 million unique TCRs from HLA-typed donors were held in an early data release.

The CDR3 is 14 residues long. With 5 bases clipped from V and 6 bases from J, the junction kept 5 bases outside the gene matches. Germline CDR1 LNHNV, CDR2 YYDKDF (reference sequence). The study, taken as a whole, reports: Per a prior analysis, the majority of TCR beta V segments were productive roughly 87% or roughly 30% of the time. It has been reported that TCR beta sequences accurately predicted the HLA-A and HLA-B alleles of most subjects. A later analysis found that most CMV-associated TCR beta chains appeared HLA-restricted.

Concerning this clone itself: Antigen unknown.

Primers: 60 Vbeta forward and 13 Jbeta reverse. Here immunoSEQ multiplex PCR was the method, and the copy in TCRdb shows in-frame clones only, minus some. The sample holds about 150,000 clones, approximately 74% seen once. The source material was PBMCs. V is TRBV15 and J is TRBJ2-7; 12 nucleotides align to TRBD1. This receptor was obtained from a man younger than 45 in good health and CMV-seronegative. CDR3 amino acids: CATSGTGGLGEQYF. The CDR3 DNA reads as TGTGCCACCAGCGGGACAGGGGGCCTTGGCGAGCAGTACTTC.